A single sample gave rise to the 30 T cell receptor beta chains below, sequenced in a study of T cell clonality in common variable immunodeficiency. The data were produced by immunoSEQ multiplex PCR, yet TCRdb's version contains in-frame clones alone and is incomplete. The sample contains 80,000 or so clones, none of them singletons. Sequencing was done on a sample of peripheral blood mononuclear cells. These receptors all come from a person aged 18-70 years in good health.

This clone was counted ten times or more. The read ends 3 residues shy of where the CDR3 ends; the end is completed using the germline J gene. This rearrangement joins TRBV7-2 to TRBJ1-1; unclear D gene. Germline CDR1 reads SGHTA; CDR2 reads FQGNSA. Trimming took off 5 bases at V and 1 base at J, with 8 bases between the two ends. This CDR3 is 13 amino acids long. CDR3 DNA (partial): TGTGCCAGCAGCCCAGACACGAACACTGAA. Protein sequence: CASSPDTNTE. The entire CDR3 protein is CASSPDTNTEAFF.

In its sample, this clone was seen many times. The CDR3 is cut off 3 residues early in the read; its end comes from the germline J gene. The chain employs TRBV19 and TRBJ2-1; 11 bases map to TRBD2. The J segment lost 8 bases and the V segment lost 4 bases, leaving 10 bases of the junction unmatched. Germline V gene lookup returns CDR1 LNHDA and CDR2 SQIVND (reference sequence). This CDR3 is built from 16 residues. The CDR3 reads CASSNPTSGRIDEQFF. The part of the CDR3 DNA that was read is TGTGCCAGTAGTAACCCCACTAGCGGGAGAATCGATGAG.

Comment on this clone: The read terminates 3 residues before the CDR3 end, so the remaining end is supplied by the germline J gene. The chain is built from TRBV19 and TRBJ1-1; 8 nucleotides agree with TRBD1. Per the germline V gene, CDR1 is LNHDA and CDR2 is SQIVND (reference sequence). The CDR3 has 12 amino acids. The J segment lost 4 bases and the V segment lost 5 bases, leaving 0 bases of the junction unmatched. The sequenced CDR3 bases are TGTGCCAGTAGTCAGGGGGCCACTGAA. Translated: CASSQGATE. The whole CDR3 sequence is CASSQGATEAFF.

In its sample, this clone was seen many times. CDR3 loop: CASTGTLSYEQYF. The part of the CDR3 DNA that was read is TGTGCCAGCACGGGGACTCTTTCCTACGAG. V and J are TRBV7-6 and TRBJ2-7; possible D gene TRBD2, 6 bases. The read ends 3 residues shy of where the CDR3 ends; the end is completed using the germline J gene. The ends were cut back, 7 bases at V and 1 base at J, with 11 bases in the middle. The CDR3 runs 13 residues. Germline loops: CDR1 SGHVS, CDR2 FNYEAQ.

This clone has at least ten counts. The read finishes 3 residues shy of the CDR3 end, and the germline J gene is used to complete it. The chain carries TRBV4-1 and TRBJ2-7; D not resolved. The CDR3 length is 14 residues. The V gene lost 0 bases and the J gene lost 2 bases, with 8 bases spanning the gap. Looked up from germline, CDR1 is MGHRA and CDR2 is YSYEKL. The sequenced CDR3 bases are TGCGCCAGCAGCCAAGACGTTCAGGCCTACGAG. Amino acid sequence: CASSQDVQAYE. The CDR3 in full is CASSQDVQAYEQYF.

Only a few counts were recorded for this clone. The read is 3 residues too short to cover the CDR3 end, so that end is filled in from the germline J gene. The chain links TRBV7-8 to TRBJ1-1; D uncertain. Germline V gene data show CDR1 as SGHVS and CDR2 as FQNEAQ. V was pared by 2 bases and J by 0 bases, with 16 bases between. CDR3 length: 17 residues. Here the CDR3 reads CASSLFAAPHMNTEAFF. Partial CDR3 DNA: TGTGCCAGCAGCTTATTCGCAGCGCCCCACATGAACACTGAA.

This clone appeared many times. The sequence runs out 3 residues before the end of the CDR3; the remainder is reconstructed from the germline J gene. V gene TRBV6-4 combines with J gene TRBJ1-1; tentative D call: TRBD1 (5 bases). The germline gives CDR1 MRHNA, CDR2 SNTAGT. The ends were cut back, 4 bases at V and 4 bases at J, with 10 bases in the middle. CDR3 length equals 13 residues. The CDR3 loop reads CASSGGTGTEAFF. The CDR3 bases that were read are TGTGCCAGCAGTGGGGGGACTGGCACTGAA.

This clone was seen many times. Read data end 3 residues before the CDR3 end; the end is taken from the germline J gene. The rearrangement joins TRBV12-3 or TRBV12-4 to TRBJ2-7, with 7 bases that match TRBD2. V trimming: 6 bases; J trimming: 2 bases; junction bases outside the gene matches: 4. The CDR3 length is 13 residues. This CDR3 is CASRGSGTYEQYF. The CDR3 DNA, read in part, is TGTGCCAGCAGAGGAAGCGGGACCTACGAG.

This clone was counted ten times or more. The CDR3 goes on 3 residues after the read ends, and that part is filled in from the germline J gene. This chain joins TRBV19 and TRBJ1-6; 9 bases fit TRBD1. CDR3 length: 14 amino acids. From germline, CDR1 is LNHDA and CDR2 SQIVND (reference sequence). The CDR3 protein is CASSPEGTGRPLHF. The CDR3 bases that were read are TGTGCCAGTAGTCCGGAGGGGACAGGGAGGCCC.

The table lists this clone with many counts. A junction boundary mismatches the germline segment, possibly from a read error. The read finishes 3 residues shy of the CDR3 end, and the germline J gene is used to complete it. This rearrangement joins TRBV19 to TRBJ2-7, with 9 bases matching TRBD1. This CDR3 spans 14 amino acids. Germline-derived CDR1 and CDR2 are LNHDA and SQIVND (reference sequence). CDR3 region: CAGRTQGASYEQYF. The CDR3 bases that were read are TGTGCCGGTAGAACACAGGGGGCAAGCTACGAG.

This clone was observed at least ten times. The read stops 3 residues short of the end of the CDR3; the missing end is completed from the germline J gene. The V and J genes are TRBV5-4 and TRBJ1-4; 9 bases are a match to TRBD1. The CDR3 consists of 13 residues. Germline V gives CDR1 SGHNT, CDR2 YYREEE (reference sequence). V was pared by 5 bases and J by 7 bases, with 3 bases of the junction left unmatched. The DNA read from the CDR3 is TGTGCCAGCAGGACAGGGGGTAGTGAAAAA. Translation gives CASRTGGSEK. The whole CDR3 region reads CASRTGGSEKLFF.

This clone was seen repeatedly, ten times or more. The read terminates 3 residues ahead of where the CDR3 ends, so the germline J gene completes it. The chain is built from TRBV5-4 and TRBJ2-7; a possible D gene is TRBD1 (6 bases). Germline CDR1 and CDR2: SGHNT and YYREEE (reference sequence). The V and J ends lost 0 bases and 2 bases respectively, with 15 bases between them. The CDR3 is 16 residues long. The sequenced CDR3 bases are TGTGCCAGCAGCTTGGGGGGGCCAGGTCCACCCTACGAG. Translated, it gives CASSLGGPGPPYE. The entire CDR3 is CASSLGGPGPPYEQYF.

This clone appeared many times. The CDR3 protein is CTTGALSGSGGELFF. The covered CDR3 bases are TGCACCACGGGCGCTTTGAGCGGGAGTGGCGGGGAG. The chain employs TRBV20-1 and TRBJ2-2; the match to TRBD2 covers 8 bases. The sequence runs out 3 residues before the end of the CDR3; the remainder is reconstructed from the germline J gene. Germline loops: CDR1 DFQATT, CDR2 SNEGSKA (reference sequence). CDR3 length equals 15 residues.

This clone was observed at least ten times. The read ends 3 residues early relative to the CDR3; the germline J gene fills the gap. The chain links TRBV20-1 to TRBJ2-2; TRBD2 matches 7 bases. J gave up 9 bases and V 2 bases, and 15 bases lay outside the gene matches. The CDR3 spans 16 residues. Germline values: CDR1 DFQATT, CDR2 SNEGSKA (reference sequence). The CDR3: CSARSRDETSIRELFF. The DNA read from the CDR3 is TGCAGTGCTAGATCTCGAGACGAGACTAGCATCCGGGAG.

This clone has a count of ten or more. The CDR3 goes on 3 residues after the read ends, and that part is filled in from the germline J gene. The V gene is TRBV30, the J gene TRBJ2-3; unclear D gene. Looked up from germline, CDR1 is GTSNPN and CDR2 is SVGIG (reference sequence). Trimming cost V 3 bases and J 4 bases, with 5 bases left between them. The CDR3 is 11 residues long. Incomplete CDR3 DNA: TGTGCCTGGAGGGTAGCAGATACG. Encoded protein: CAWRVADT. The whole CDR3 protein is CAWRVADTQYF.

Many counts were recorded for this clone. The read comes to an end 3 residues before the CDR3 does, leaving the germline J gene to fill in the end. This sequence joins TRBV20-1 and TRBJ1-5, with D uncertain. Trimming cost V 5 bases and J 5 bases, with 10 bases left between them. The germline gives CDR1 DFQATT, CDR2 SNEGSKA (reference sequence). This CDR3 is 12 amino acids long. CDR3 DNA, as far as it was read: TGCAGTGCTGTTACGAGGGATCAGCCC. Protein sequence: CSAVTRDQP. From start to end, the CDR3 is CSAVTRDQPQHF.

This clone has ten or more counts. CDR3 loop: CAISVGQGNQPQHF. The CDR3 bases that were read are TGTGCCATCAGTGTCGGACAGGGTAATCAGCCC. The chain has TRBV10-3 and TRBJ1-5; 8 bases match TRBD1. The CDR3 end is not reached by the read, which stops 3 residues before it; the germline J gene fills it in. Germline V gene sequence: CDR1 ENHRY, CDR2 SYGVKD. CDR3 size: 14 residues. The ends lost 4 bases at V and 4 bases at J; junction bases unmatched: 3.

This clone was counted ten times or more. The read terminates 3 residues ahead of where the CDR3 ends, so the germline J gene completes it. This chain connects TRBV12-3 or TRBV12-4 to TRBJ2-7, with 8 bases that match TRBD1. Unmatched junction bases numbered 4, after V lost 3 bases and J lost 3 bases. The CDR3 is 14 amino acids. The CDR3 spells CASSFTGGNYEQYF. The CDR3 DNA, read in part, is TGTGCCAGCAGTTTTACAGGGGGAAACTACGAG.

This clone was detected only a few times. The read is 3 residues too short to cover the CDR3 end, so that end is filled in from the germline J gene. This chain links TRBV11-1 with TRBJ2-7, with 11 bases matching TRBD1. CDR1 is SGHAT and CDR2 is FQDESV in the germline V gene (reference sequence). The J segment lost 6 bases and the V segment lost 4 bases, leaving 8 bases of the junction unmatched. This CDR3 is built from 15 residues. The DNA read from the CDR3 is TGTGCCAGCAGCTCCAGGGAGGGGACAGGGGGCGAG. It is translated as CASSSREGTGGE. The full CDR3 protein is CASSSREGTGGEQYF.

This clone was counted ten times or more. The read falls 3 residues short of the CDR3 end, and the missing part is taken from the germline J gene. The rearrangement joins TRBV7-6 to TRBJ2-1, with 7 bases matching TRBD1. Germline assignment: CDR1 SGHVS and CDR2 FNYEAQ. The CDR3 sequence is 16 residues long. Trimming at V came to 2 bases and at J to 7 bases, leaving 11 bases not matched to a gene. This CDR3 is CASSLNPGQIANEQFF. The CDR3 DNA, read in part, is TGTGCCAGCAGCTTAAACCCGGGACAGATTGCTAATGAG.

This clone was observed many times. The DNA ends 3 residues before the CDR3 does, and the rest of the CDR3 is filled in from the germline J gene. Additional DNA sequences in this sample encode the identical CDR3. This sequence joins TRBV7-2 and TRBJ2-1; TRBD2 aligns across 7 bases. The V gene's germline CDR1 is SGHTA and CDR2 FQGNSA. The CDR3 runs 15 residues. J was trimmed by 0 bases and V by 1 base; bases with no gene match: 0. The chain's CDR3 is CASSLGGGSYNEQFF. The CDR3 bases that were read are TGTGCCAGCAGCTTAGGGGGGGGCTCCTACAATGAG. Full variable domain (outside the CDR3, taken from reference TRBV7-2 and TRBJ2-1): GAGVSQSPSNKVTEKGKDVELRCDPISGHTALYWYRQSLGQGLEFLIYFQGNSAPDKSGLPSDRFSAERTGGSVSTLTIQRTQQEDSAVYLCASSLGGGSYNEQFFGPGTRLTVL.

This clone was detected many times. The read ends 3 residues shy of where the CDR3 ends; the end is completed using the germline J gene. The J gene is TRBJ2-3, the V gene TRBV7-8; D is unclear. Trimming pared 5 bases from V and 0 bases from J, leaving 15 bases between. Germline lookup yields CDR1 SGHVS and CDR2 FQNEAQ. The CDR3 sequence is 16 residues long. Partial CDR3 DNA: TGTGCCAGCAGCCGCAATACTTGGGCGAGCACAGATACG. It encodes CASSRNTWASTDT. The CDR3 reads in full as CASSRNTWASTDTQYF.

This clone was observed at least ten times. The read is 3 residues too short to cover the CDR3 end, so that end is filled in from the germline J gene. The chain carries TRBV18 and TRBJ1-4; the D is unclear. V was clipped by 3 bases and J by 0 bases, with 11 bases between them. The length of the CDR3 is 16 residues. CDR1 is KGHSH, CDR2 LQKENI, per germline. The chain's CDR3 is CASSPLAVPTNEKLFF. CDR3 DNA, as far as it was read: TGTGCCAGCTCACCCCTAGCCGTCCCAACTAATGAAAAA.

This clone was seen repeatedly, ten times or more. The CDR3 extends 3 residues past the end of the read, so its final part is completed from the germline J gene. This sequence joins TRBV7-6 and TRBJ2-1, with D perhaps matching TRBD2 (5 bases). Between the trimmed V and J ends, which lost 1 base and 5 bases, there was a span of 15 bases. The CDR3 contains 16 residues. CDR1 is SGHVS and CDR2 is FNYEAQ in the germline V gene. The covered CDR3 bases are TGTGCCAGCAGCTTAGGTGGTACTACTAGAAACAATGAG. It yields the protein CASSLGGTTRNNE. The whole CDR3 sequence reads CASSLGGTTRNNEQFF.

This clone was recorded many times. The read stops 3 residues short of the end of the CDR3; the missing end is completed from the germline J gene. This chain joins TRBV7-3 and TRBJ2-1; D is undetermined. Deletions cut 2 bases from V and 0 bases from J, with 8 bases between. This CDR3 is built from 15 residues. Per germline, CDR1 SGHTA and CDR2 FQGTGA. The CDR3 protein is CASSLSLPSYNEQFF. Incomplete CDR3 DNA: TGTGCCAGCAGCTTATCCCTTCCCTCCTACAATGAG. Based on the CDR3 plus reference TRBV7-3 and TRBJ2-1, the full variable domain is GAGVSQTPSNKVTEKGKYVELRCDPISGHTALYWYRQSLGQGPEFLIYFQGTGAADDSGLPNDRFFAVRPEGSVSTLKIQRTERGDSAVYLCASSLSLPSYNEQFFGPGTRLTVL.

This clone has a count of ten or more. The read terminates 3 residues before the CDR3 end, so the remaining end is supplied by the germline J gene. J is TRBJ2-2 and V is TRBV14; TRBD1 matches at 9 bases. The CDR3 length is 16 residues. The germline V gene has CDR1 SGHDN and CDR2 FVKESK. J gave up 3 bases and V 3 bases, and 5 bases lay outside the gene matches. Partial CDR3 DNA: TGTGCCAGCAGCCAGAACAGGGGGCGCGACACCGGGGAG. Its protein product is CASSQNRGRDTGE. In full, the CDR3 reads CASSQNRGRDTGELFF.

This clone was recorded at least ten times. Read sequence stops 3 residues before the CDR3 end, and the germline J gene provides the missing end. This sequence joins TRBV18 and TRBJ1-5; 7 bases match TRBD1. CDR1 is KGHSH and CDR2 is LQKENI in the germline V gene. V shed 4 bases, J shed 4 bases, and the junction held 4 bases outside the gene matches. The CDR3 sequence is 14 residues long. The CDR3 DNA, read in part, is TGTGCCAGCTCACTCGGGACAGAAAATCAGCCC. It yields the protein CASSLGTENQP. The CDR3, in full, reads CASSLGTENQPQHF.

This clone occurred many times. From the germline J gene comes the end of the CDR3, since the read stops 3 residues before it. The chain uses TRBV9 and TRBJ2-3; tentatively, D is TRBD1 (6 bases). V lost 4 bases to trimming and J lost 1 base, with 16 bases between them. Looked up from germline, CDR1 is SGDLS and CDR2 is YYNGEE. The CDR3 sequence is 16 residues long. The CDR3 bases that were read are TGTGCCAGCAGCCCCCTCGTGGGACACCGCACAGATACG. This sequence encodes CASSPLVGHRTDT. The CDR3, in full, reads CASSPLVGHRTDTQYF. The variable domain in full, with the rest retrieved from reference TRBV9 and TRBJ2-3, is DSGVTQTPKHLITATGQRVTLRCSPRSGDLSVYWYQQSLDQGLQFLIQYYNGEERAKGNILERFSAQQFPDLHSELNLSSLELGDSALYFCASSPLVGHRTDTQYFGPGTRLTVL.

This clone was seen repeatedly, ten times or more. The CDR3 is cut off 3 residues early in the read; its end comes from the germline J gene. V is TRBV5-1 and J is TRBJ2-2; no clear D. Germline CDR1 SGHRS, CDR2 YFSETQ. V dropped 5 bases and J dropped 0 bases, with 11 bases sitting between them. This CDR3 comprises 15 residues. The sequenced CDR3 bases are TGCGCCAGCAGAGAGGCAGAACCGAACACCGGGGAG. As protein: CASREAEPNTGE. The entire CDR3 protein reads CASREAEPNTGELFF.

Ten or more counts support this clone. The read stops 3 residues short of the end of the CDR3; the missing end is completed from the germline J gene. This rearrangement joins TRBV7-9 to TRBJ2-7; 7 nucleotides match TRBD2. J lost 6 bases, V lost 6 bases, and 5 bases had no gene match. Germline V lookup: CDR1 SEHNR, CDR2 FQNEAQ (reference sequence). CDR3 length: 12 amino acids. The covered CDR3 bases are TGTGCCAGCAGAACCCTAGCGGTCGAG. This codes for CASRTLAVE. The full CDR3 protein is CASRTLAVEQYF.